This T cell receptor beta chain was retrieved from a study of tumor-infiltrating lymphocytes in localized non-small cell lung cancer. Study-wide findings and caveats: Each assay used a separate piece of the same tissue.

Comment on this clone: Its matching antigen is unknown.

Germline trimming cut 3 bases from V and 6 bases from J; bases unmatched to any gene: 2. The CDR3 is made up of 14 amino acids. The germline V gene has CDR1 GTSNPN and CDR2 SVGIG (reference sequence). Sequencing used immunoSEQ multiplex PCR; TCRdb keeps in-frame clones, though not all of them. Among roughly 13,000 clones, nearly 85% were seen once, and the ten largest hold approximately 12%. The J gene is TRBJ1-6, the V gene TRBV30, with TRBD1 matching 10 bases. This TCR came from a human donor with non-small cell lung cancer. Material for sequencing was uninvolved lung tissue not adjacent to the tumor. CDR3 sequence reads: CAWRGDRGNSPLHF. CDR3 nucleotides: TGTGCCTGGAGGGGGGACAGGGGTAATTCACCCCTCCACTTT.